This TCR beta chain stems from a study of blood T cell repertoires in COVID-19. Turning to the study itself: Acute and convalescent COVID-19 specimens originated in the United States, Italy and Spain.

CDR1 and CDR2 (germline): MNHEY, SVGAGI. The CDR3 length is 12 residues. The germline V and J ends were trimmed by 4 bases and 5 bases, with 9 bases remaining between them. Methods used by the authors: For nucleated cells, counts were estimated from reference gene primer amplification. Clones were sequenced by immunoSEQ multiplex PCR, and TCRdb holds only the in-frame ones, with some missing. V and J calls and clone size are as listed in that table; D and trimming were resolved from the DNA. The sample includes roughly 43,000 clones, around 88% seen only once; the top ten take approximately 4%. The specimen sequenced was peripheral blood. This sequence originates from a human donor in a cohort sampled during active COVID-19. This chain connects TRBV6-5 to TRBJ2-7; D is uncertain. The DNA of the CDR3 is TGTGCCAGCAGTTCCCGTGAGGACGAGCAGTACTTC. As protein: CASSSREDEQYF.